These T cell receptor beta chains were read from a single sample in a study of blood T cell repertoires in COVID-19. Produced via immunoSEQ multiplex PCR; TCRdb's table is partial and in-frame only. The repertoire includes 380,000 or so clones, roughly 86% of them detected once, and 1% to 1.5% sits in the top ten. Sequenced input: PBMCs or T cells enriched from blood (not recorded which). The receptors originated from a man aged 30 to 45 who had recovered from COVID-19. Both conserved end residues are trimmed from each CDR3.

j_call,v_call,cdr3_aa
TRBJ1-4,TRBV30,AYNRGLNEKLF
TRBJ2-3,TRBV14,ASSTRTGFFTDTQY
TRBJ1-5,TRBV12-3/TRBV12-4,ASSLSGAQPQH
TRBJ1-3,TRBV10-3,AISEWDSPSSGNTIY
TRBJ1-5,TRBV19,ASSSQGASSNQPQH
TRBJ2-7,TRBV5-1,ASVLGAGGPYEQY
TRBJ1-5,TRBV28,ASTDLQGNQPQH
TRBJ2-7,TRBV10-1,ASSARYRAVESFEQY
TRBJ1-3,TRBV27,ASSEQIGNTIY
TRBJ1-1,TRBV3-1/TRBV3-2,ASSPAGGLNTEAF
TRBJ1-1,TRBV19,ASSIAYRITEAF
TRBJ1-5,TRBV10-3,AISDRGNQPQH
TRBJ1-3,TRBV6-5,ASIATGTGNTIY
TRBJ2-7,TRBV19,ASSLIGGPSYEQY
TRBJ2-3,TRBV2,ASRVSGGTQY
TRBJ1-5,TRBV19,ASSPTPRGHGQPQH
TRBJ1-1,TRBV29-1,SVEEFGGAMNTEAF
TRBJ1-2,TRBV5-6,ASSLSGYGYT
TRBJ2-1,TRBV6-5,ASRTTTQIYNEQF
TRBJ1-5,TRBV5-1,ASSLTPGGNQPQH
TRBJ2-3,TRBV5-1,ASSLPTSGATDTQY
TRBJ1-2,TRBV5-6,ASRPTGQGLVGGYT
TRBJ2-4,TRBV4-1,ASSQVQGPFQY
TRBJ2-7,TRBV18,ASSQDRGFYEQY
TRBJ1-2,TRBV4-2,ASSQEDKGLYGYT
TRBJ2-6,TRBV6-4,ASSLSSGANVLT
TRBJ2-2,TRBV5-1,ASTGDRGRSGELF
TRBJ2-1,TRBV6-5,ASRDAGGVYNEQF
TRBJ2-1,TRBV4-3,ASSQEYGTSGSNEQF
TRBJ1-1,TRBV12-3/TRBV12-4,ASSLSDRAEAF
TRBJ1-5,TRBV30,AWSSSSRGQPQH
TRBJ1-6,TRBV3-1/TRBV3-2,ASSRDRVWSSPLH
TRBJ1-6,TRBV10-3,AIRGQDNSPLH
TRBJ2-7,TRBV18,ASLMAGGNEQY
TRBJ2-7,TRBV11-2,ASSPPGEQY
TRBJ2-3,TRBV19,ASSIGQGFTDTQY
TRBJ1-2,TRBV2,ASRGALDSYT
TRBJ1-1,TRBV10-3,AISVQGEEAF
TRBJ2-1,TRBV20-1,TVASYNEQF
TRBJ2-7,TRBV3-1/TRBV3-2,ASSPHLSRVVIPRDEQY
TRBJ1-1,TRBV7-2,ASSLAPDRSEAF
TRBJ1-1,TRBV10-1,ASKDRGDTEAF
TRBJ1-1,TRBV9,ASSPRAGENTEAF
TRBJ1-6,TRBV28,ASSLLRQYISPLH
TRBJ2-7,TRBV27,ASSGITSGDYEQY
TRBJ2-7,TRBV19,ASSIKGAAPPYEQY
TRBJ1-5,TRBV11-1,ASSLTGNQPQH
TRBJ2-7,TRBV13,ASSFAPGQGYEQY
TRBJ1-2,TRBV27,ASSSTGFPRDYGYT
TRBJ2-3,TRBV2,ASSGGGGVDTQY
TRBJ2-3,TRBV29-1,SVELGGRITDTQY
TRBJ2-3,TRBV9,ASSASIADTQY
TRBJ2-5,TRBV4-1,ASSQDQLTEQETQY
TRBJ1-1,TRBV3-1/TRBV3-2,ASSRLENTEAF